This T cell receptor (beta chain) comes out of a study of technical replicates of blood from a few donors. Data came from immunoSEQ multiplex PCR; TCRdb stores just in-frame clones and leaves some out. The repertoire holds about 97,000 clones, with around 96% as singletons. This clone was detected only a few times. With 1 base removed from V and 5 bases from J, the gap between germline ends came to 8 bases. The CDR3 is made up of 13 amino acids. Germline V CDR1 and CDR2: MNHEY, SVGAGI. Sequenced material: T cells isolated from PBMCs. This rearrangement joins TRBV6-5 to TRBJ1-1; D might be TRBD1 (5 bases). The source is a human donor in good health. In DNA, the CDR3 is TGTGCCAGCAGTTACTGGGGGGGAACTGAAGCTTTCTTT. Its translation is CASSYWGGTEAFF.